What follows describes a single T cell receptor (beta chain). The sample belongs to a study of T cell changes during pregnancy in multiple sclerosis. Deletions cut 3 bases from V and 3 bases from J, with 8 bases between. Germline V gene sequence: CDR1 ENHRY, CDR2 SYGVKD. The CDR3 length is 14 residues. The repertoire was sequenced with immunoSEQ multiplex PCR; TCRdb's copy has only in-frame clones and lacks some. The table lists 35,000 to 50,000 clones, roughly 90% of them singletons. This chain connects TRBV10-3 to TRBJ1-4, with a possible D match to TRBD1 (6 bases). The input for sequencing was peripheral blood, taken in the second trimester of pregnancy. The receptor was isolated from a female donor in good health, enrolled as a control in a pregnancy study. The CDR3 nucleotides read TGTGCCATCAGTGACGGGGGGCCTAATGAAAAACTGTTTTTT. Translated, it gives CAISDGGPNEKLFF.